This is a list of T cell receptor beta chains from one sample in a study of CD8 T cells in Susac syndrome. TCRdb re-called the immunoSEQ multiplex PCR reads with MiXCR, one entry per CDR3 protein. The sample records 180,000 or so distinct CDR3 sequences, around 96% being singletons. The source material was CD4+ T cells from PBMCs. These receptors came from a human donor with multiple sclerosis. Each CDR3 is given with its conserved first and last residue. Fields, in order: J gene, D gene, clone size, V gene, CDR3 DNA, CDR3 protein. D genes are given only for firm matches. Not all rows give a size; the values are once, few, many and, for expanded clones, a class.

j_call: TRBJ1-1; d_call: .; clone_size: .; v_call: TRBV12-3/TRBV12-4; cdr3_nt: TGTGCCAGCAGTTACGACAGTTCCACTGAAGCTTTCTTT; cdr3_aa: CASSYDSSTEAFF
j_call: TRBJ1-1; d_call: .; clone_size: .; v_call: TRBV29-1; cdr3_nt: TGCAGCGGAGAGCGGCAGACGAACACTGAAGCTTTCTTT; cdr3_aa: CSGERQTNTEAFF
j_call: TRBJ2-7; d_call: TRBD1; clone_size: .; v_call: TRBV12-3/TRBV12-4; cdr3_nt: TGTGCCAGCAGTGGCCGGGACAGGGGGGCTGACGAGCAGTACTTC; cdr3_aa: CASSGRDRGADEQYF
j_call: TRBJ2-1; d_call: .; clone_size: .; v_call: TRBV3-1; cdr3_nt: TGTGCCAGCAGCCCTCAGGAGCGGGTAAACAATGAGCAGTTCTTC; cdr3_aa: CASSPQERVNNEQFF
j_call: TRBJ2-5; d_call: TRBD1; clone_size: .; v_call: TRBV7-3; cdr3_nt: TGTGCCAGCAGCGCAGGGGACAGGGTTGTGGAGACCCAGTACTTC; cdr3_aa: CASSAGDRVVETQYF
j_call: TRBJ2-2; d_call: TRBD2; clone_size: .; v_call: TRBV29-1; cdr3_nt: TGCAGCGCCACTAGCGGGAGTACCGGGGAGCTGTTTTTT; cdr3_aa: CSATSGSTGELFF
j_call: TRBJ2-7; d_call: TRBD1; clone_size: few; v_call: TRBV30; cdr3_nt: TGTGCCTGGAGGACAGGGCTTAGGGAGCAGTACTTC; cdr3_aa: CAWRTGLREQYF
j_call: TRBJ1-6; d_call: .; clone_size: .; v_call: TRBV23-1; cdr3_nt: TGCGCCAGCAGTCAATCCATTCCGGACAGTACTTATAATTCACCCCTCCACTTT; cdr3_aa: CASSQSIPDSTYNSPLHF
j_call: TRBJ1-1; d_call: TRBD1; clone_size: once; v_call: TRBV5-4; cdr3_nt: TGTGCCAGCAGCTTTTTGGGGACAGGGATGAACACTGAAGCTTTCTTT; cdr3_aa: CASSFLGTGMNTEAFF
j_call: TRBJ1-5; d_call: .; clone_size: .; v_call: TRBV5-1; cdr3_nt: TGCGCCAGCAGGCTGTCTGAGGGAAAGCCCCAGCATTTT; cdr3_aa: CASRLSEGKPQHF
j_call: TRBJ2-1; d_call: TRBD2; clone_size: .; v_call: TRBV6-5; cdr3_nt: TGTGCCAGCAGTTACCTAATAGCGGGGGGGCACAATGAGCAGTTCTTC; cdr3_aa: CASSYLIAGGHNEQFF
j_call: TRBJ1-1; d_call: .; clone_size: .; v_call: TRBV18; cdr3_nt: TGTGCCAGCTCGACGTTGGGCTCTTTGGCTGAAGCTTTCTTT; cdr3_aa: CASSTLGSLAEAFF
j_call: TRBJ1-1; d_call: .; clone_size: .; v_call: TRBV20-1; cdr3_nt: TGCAGTGCACAAATGAACACTGAAGCTTTCTTT; cdr3_aa: CSAQMNTEAFF
j_call: TRBJ2-7; d_call: TRBD1; clone_size: .; v_call: TRBV4-1; cdr3_nt: TGCGCCAGCAGCCATCCGGGACAGGGAATTTACGAGCAGTACTTC; cdr3_aa: CASSHPGQGIYEQYF
j_call: TRBJ2-7; d_call: .; clone_size: .; v_call: TRBV20-1; cdr3_nt: TGCAGTGCTAGAGTTGGAGGGAGCGAGCAGTACTTC; cdr3_aa: CSARVGGSEQYF
j_call: TRBJ1-1; d_call: .; clone_size: .; v_call: TRBV3-1; cdr3_nt: TGTGCCAGCAGCCAAGATGACGTGCGTACTGAAGCTTTCTTT; cdr3_aa: CASSQDDVRTEAFF
j_call: TRBJ1-1; d_call: TRBD1; clone_size: few; v_call: TRBV29-1; cdr3_nt: TGCAGCGGCCGGGACAGGAACACTGAAGCTTTCTTT; cdr3_aa: CSGRDRNTEAFF
j_call: TRBJ2-4; d_call: .; clone_size: .; v_call: TRBV5-4; cdr3_nt: TGTGCCAGCAGCTTGAACGAAGGGAACATTCAGTACTTC; cdr3_aa: CASSLNEGNIQYF
j_call: TRBJ2-4; d_call: .; clone_size: .; v_call: TRBV7-2; cdr3_nt: TGTGCCAGCAGCCTTATCAGGGATCAAAACATTCAGTACTTC; cdr3_aa: CASSLIRDQNIQYF
j_call: TRBJ2-7; d_call: TRBD1; clone_size: .; v_call: TRBV13; cdr3_nt: TGTGCCAGCAGCTTACAGGGGGTCGAGCAGTACTTC; cdr3_aa: CASSLQGVEQYF
j_call: TRBJ2-1; d_call: TRBD2; clone_size: .; v_call: TRBV2; cdr3_nt: TGTGCCAGCAGTGAATGGGGTAGCGGGATCTACAATGAGCAGTTCTTC; cdr3_aa: CASSEWGSGIYNEQFF
j_call: TRBJ1-1; d_call: .; clone_size: .; v_call: TRBV7-6; cdr3_nt: TGTGCCAGCAGCCGGGGGCAGGGCACTGAAGCTTTCTTT; cdr3_aa: CASSRGQGTEAFF
j_call: TRBJ2-7; d_call: TRBD2; clone_size: .; v_call: TRBV11-2; cdr3_nt: TGTGCCAGCAGCGCCCCCGGACTAGCGGATAACTCCTACGAGCAGTACTTC; cdr3_aa: CASSAPGLADNSYEQYF
j_call: TRBJ2-1; d_call: TRBD1; clone_size: .; v_call: TRBV5-1; cdr3_nt: TGCGCCAGCCTTCCTGGACAGGGACCCAACAATGAGCAGTTCTTC; cdr3_aa: CASLPGQGPNNEQFF
j_call: TRBJ2-1; d_call: .; clone_size: once; v_call: TRBV2; cdr3_nt: TGTGCCAGCAGTGATCGGGGCTCCTACAATGAGCAGTTCTTC; cdr3_aa: CASSDRGSYNEQFF
j_call: TRBJ1-2; d_call: TRBD1; clone_size: .; v_call: TRBV3-1; cdr3_nt: TGTGCCAGCAGCCTCGGGGACAGGGGGAACTATGGCTACACCTTC; cdr3_aa: CASSLGDRGNYGYTF
j_call: TRBJ2-7; d_call: .; clone_size: once; v_call: TRBV7-9; cdr3_nt: TGTGCCAGCAGCTTAATCGTCCCCGGATACTCCTACGAGCAGTACTTC; cdr3_aa: CASSLIVPGYSYEQYF
j_call: TRBJ2-5; d_call: .; clone_size: .; v_call: TRBV7-2; cdr3_nt: TGTGCCAGCAGCTTAGAGGGCAGGGAGTACGAGACCCAGTACTTC; cdr3_aa: CASSLEGREYETQYF
j_call: TRBJ1-1; d_call: TRBD1; clone_size: .; v_call: TRBV12-3/TRBV12-4; cdr3_nt: TGTGCCAGCAGTTTAGCACAGGGGCTGAACGCTTTCTTT; cdr3_aa: CASSLAQGLNAFF
j_call: TRBJ1-5; d_call: .; clone_size: .; v_call: TRBV19; cdr3_nt: TGTGCCAGTACCGAAGTAACAGGTATCCATCAGCCCCAGCATTTT; cdr3_aa: CASTEVTGIHQPQHF
j_call: TRBJ2-1; d_call: TRBD2; clone_size: once; v_call: TRBV30; cdr3_nt: TGTGCCTGGAGTGTATGGTTAGCGGGGGGTGGTGAGCAGTTCTTC; cdr3_aa: CAWSVWLAGGGEQFF
j_call: TRBJ1-2; d_call: TRBD1; clone_size: .; v_call: TRBV20-1; cdr3_nt: TGCAGTGCTAGATCGTCGGACAGGGAGGGTGGCTACACCTTC; cdr3_aa: CSARSSDREGGYTF
j_call: TRBJ2-5; d_call: TRBD1; clone_size: .; v_call: TRBV29-1; cdr3_nt: TGCAGCGTTGGGAGACAGGGGCAAGAGACCCAGTACTTC; cdr3_aa: CSVGRQGQETQYF
j_call: TRBJ2-5; d_call: .; clone_size: .; v_call: TRBV13; cdr3_nt: TGTGCCAGCAGCTTTAATCGACAACCCCAGTACTTC; cdr3_aa: CASSFNRQPQYF
j_call: TRBJ1-5; d_call: .; clone_size: once; v_call: TRBV4-2; cdr3_nt: TGTGCCAGCAGCCAAGCCACACGGGACGGGGGCAATCAGCCCCAGCATTTT; cdr3_aa: CASSQATRDGGNQPQHF
j_call: TRBJ1-1; d_call: TRBD1; clone_size: .; v_call: TRBV29-1; cdr3_nt: TGCAGCGTTTCGACAGGGATGAACACTGAAGCTTTCTTT; cdr3_aa: CSVSTGMNTEAFF
j_call: TRBJ1-4; d_call: TRBD1; clone_size: .; v_call: TRBV18; cdr3_nt: TGTGCCAGCTCCCCCGGGACAGCATATGAAAAACTGTTTTTT; cdr3_aa: CASSPGTAYEKLFF
j_call: TRBJ2-1; d_call: .; clone_size: .; v_call: TRBV3-1; cdr3_nt: TGTGCCAGCAGCCAAGGTCCGGGACCACACAATGAGCAGTTCTTC; cdr3_aa: CASSQGPGPHNEQFF
j_call: TRBJ1-2; d_call: .; clone_size: .; v_call: TRBV3-1; cdr3_nt: TGTGCCAGCAGCCAAGATTTGGGTCCCCTCAGCTATGGCTACACCTTC; cdr3_aa: CASSQDLGPLSYGYTF
j_call: TRBJ2-4; d_call: .; clone_size: .; v_call: TRBV20-1; cdr3_nt: TGCAGTGCTAGAGAGGGGGAAGCCAAAAACATTCAGTACTTC; cdr3_aa: CSAREGEAKNIQYF
j_call: TRBJ2-7; d_call: .; clone_size: .; v_call: TRBV29-1; cdr3_nt: TGCAGTGGGGGCACAATTTACGAGCAGTACTTC; cdr3_aa: CSGGTIYEQYF